Following are 25 T cell receptor beta chains from one sample sequenced in a study of shared clonotypes between healthy human individuals. Produced via immunoSEQ multiplex PCR; TCRdb's table is partial and in-frame only. In the table there are more than 1.2 million clones, approximately 98.5% of which are singletons. The material sequenced was naive CD4+ T cells sorted from blood. As to subset: CD45RA+ positively selected. The origin of the receptors is a young man in good health.

The chain employs TRBV7-3 and TRBJ2-2; 7 bases line up with TRBD2. The junction had 8 bases not matched to a gene; V was cut back by 3 bases and J by 7 bases. Per germline, CDR1 SGHTA and CDR2 FQGTGA. The CDR3 has 15 residues. The CDR3 region has the DNA TGTGCCAGCAGCTTGCTAGCGGCCCGGGGCGGGGAGCTGTTTTTT. This translates into CASSLLAARGGELFF.

The CDR3 sequence is CASSRDRWHGYTF. Here the CDR3 DNA reads TGTGCCAGCAGTAGAGACAGGTGGCATGGCTACACCTTC. The chain joins TRBV6-5 to TRBJ1-2; a possible D gene is TRBD1 (6 bases). V dropped 5 bases and J dropped 6 bases, with 13 bases sitting between them. Germline V gene lookup returns CDR1 MNHEY and CDR2 SVGAGI. CDR3 length equals 13 residues.

The V and J genes are TRBV9 and TRBJ2-5; 8 nucleotides line up with TRBD2. The J segment lost 5 bases and the V segment lost 4 bases, leaving 22 bases of the junction unmatched. From germline, CDR1 is SGDLS and CDR2 YYNGEE. The CDR3 covers 19 residues. The CDR3 region is CASSQNLRGAGGTRETQYF. CDR3 coding DNA: TGTGCCAGCAGCCAAAACCTCCGAGGGGCCGGGGGGACTAGGGAGACCCAGTACTTC.

This chain links TRBV11-2 with TRBJ1-2; no firm D call. CDR3 size: 13 residues. CDR1 and CDR2 from the germline V gene are SGHAT and FQNNGV. Between the trimmed V and J ends, which lost 3 bases and 6 bases, there was a span of 11 bases. The CDR3 sequence is CASSLATVDGYTF. CDR3 sequence (DNA): TGTGCCAGCAGCTTGGCGACGGTCGATGGCTACACCTTC.

The genes are TRBV14 and TRBJ2-1; tentative D call: TRBD2 (6 bases). The CDR3 spans 15 residues. Deletions cut 0 bases from V and 7 bases from J, with 13 bases between. CDR1 is SGHDN and CDR2 is FVKESK in the germline V gene. The CDR3: CASSQDLGTHNEQFF. Here the CDR3 DNA reads TGTGCCAGCAGCCAAGATCTTGGGACTCATAATGAGCAGTTCTTC.

This rearrangement joins TRBV6-1 to TRBJ1-2; possibly TRBD1 for D (5 bases). The germline CDR1 and CDR2 sequences are MNHNS and SASEGT. This CDR3 spans 17 amino acids. V gave up 2 bases and J gave up 8 bases, with 24 bases separating them. The CDR3 spells CASSERTPTLATNGYTF. The DNA for the CDR3 is TGTGCCAGCAGTGAAAGGACACCCACCCTGGCTACAAACGGCTACACCTTC.

The V call is TRBV6-5, the J call TRBJ2-7, with 9 bases matching TRBD1. This CDR3 comprises 14 residues. From germline, CDR1 is MNHEY and CDR2 SVGAGI. J lost 3 bases, V lost 8 bases, and 8 bases had no gene match. In DNA form, the CDR3 reads TGTGCCAGCGAGACGAGGACAGGGGACTACGAGCAGTACTTC. It translates to CASETRTGDYEQYF.

This clone occurred once. The gene calls are TRBV18 and TRBJ2-1; 7 bases agree with TRBD2. J gave up 7 bases and V 1 base, and 7 bases lay outside the gene matches. This CDR3 contains 15 residues. Germline CDR1 is KGHSH and CDR2 is LQKENI. The DNA of the CDR3 is TGTGCCAGCTCACCACGCGGGAGCGGTGGGAATGAGCAGTTCTTC. Its protein product is CASSPRGSGGNEQFF.

J is TRBJ2-1 and V is TRBV21-1; TRBD2 reflects the table's D call only, with no check against the DNA. TRBV21-1 is marked as a pseudogene. The CDR3 has 17 amino acids. The CDR3 nucleotides are TGTGCCAGCAGCAAAGCGCTCGAATTCGGGGATTACAATGAGCAGTTCTTC. Amino acids: CASSKALEFGDYNEQFF.

The chain has TRBV2 and TRBJ1-5; a weak D match, TRBD1 (5 bases). CDR3 size: 14 residues. Germline assignment: CDR1 SNHLY and CDR2 FYNNEI. V lost 5 bases and J lost 4, with 12 bases in between. The CDR3: CASSYTGGNQPQHF. CDR3 bases: TGTGCCAGCAGTTATACGGGGGGAAATCAGCCCCAGCATTTT.

About this clone itself: A junction boundary mismatches the germline segment, possibly from a read error. This chain uses TRBV7-7 with TRBJ2-1, with D possibly being TRBD1 (6 bases). This CDR3 is 14 amino acids long. Germline loops: CDR1 SSHAT, CDR2 FNYEAQ (reference sequence). CDR3: CASSYGQSYNEQFF. The CDR3, as DNA: TGTGCTAGCAGCTACGGACAGTCCTACAATGAGCAGTTCTTC. Supplemented by reference TRBV7-7 and TRBJ2-1, the full variable domain reads GAGVSQSPRYKVTKRGQDVTLRCDPISSHATLYWYQQALGQGPEFLTYFNYEAQPDKSGLPSDRFSAERPEGSISTLTIQRTEQRDSAMYRCASSYGQSYNEQFFGPGTRLTVL.

The V and J genes are TRBV10-2 and TRBJ1-5; TRBD1 is a possible D gene (6 bases). Looked up from germline, CDR1 is WSHSY and CDR2 is SAAADI. Trimming cost V 4 bases and J 2 bases, with 15 bases left between them. This CDR3 comprises 16 residues. This CDR3 is CASSAGAGVGNQPQHF. CDR3 coding DNA: TGCGCCAGCAGTGCGGGGGCAGGGGTTGGCAATCAGCCCCAGCATTTT.

The chain is built from TRBV2 and TRBJ1-4, with TRBD1 matching 7 bases. This CDR3 comprises 16 residues. CDR1 and CDR2 from the germline V gene are SNHLY and FYNNEI. J gave up 5 bases and V 4 bases, and 10 bases lay outside the gene matches. CDR3 loop: CASSALRTGQNEKLFF. The CDR3 nucleotides are TGTGCCAGCAGTGCCCTCCGGACAGGACAGAATGAAAAACTGTTTTTT.

This clone was found once. The rearrangement joins TRBV5-1 to TRBJ1-4; D possibly corresponds to TRBD1 (6 bases). From germline, CDR1 is SGHRS and CDR2 YFSETQ. Trimming removed 0 bases from V and 8 bases from J, with 14 bases in between. The CDR3 spans 15 residues. The CDR3 region has the DNA TGCGCCAGCAGCTTGGTGGCGGGGGCAGGAGAAAAACTGTTTTTT. This sequence encodes CASSLVAGAGEKLFF.

The rearrangement uses TRBV2 and TRBJ2-1; 8 bases are a match to TRBD2. The CDR3 is 14 amino acids. The trim removed 6 bases at V and 2 bases at J, leaving 3 bases unmatched. The germline CDR1 and CDR2 sequences are SNHLY and FYNNEI. CDR3 nucleotides: TGTGCCAGCAGGTATAGCGGGACCTACAATGAGCAGTTCTTC. This encodes CASRYSGTYNEQFF.

In its sample, this clone was seen once. The J gene is TRBJ2-7, the V gene TRBV6-5, with TRBD2 matching 11 bases. J was trimmed by 4 bases and V by 2 bases; bases with no gene match: 4. The CDR3 is made up of 15 amino acids. Germline V gene lookup returns CDR1 MNHEY and CDR2 SVGAGI. The CDR3 DNA follows: TGTGCCAGCAGTTACCTAGCGGGAGGTTTGTACGAGCAGTACTTC. This gives the protein CASSYLAGGLYEQYF.

The V gene is TRBV18, the J gene TRBJ2-7; 15 positions agree with TRBD2. This CDR3 contains 16 residues. Germline assignment: CDR1 KGHSH and CDR2 LQKENI. J gave up 4 bases and V 6 bases, and 7 bases lay outside the gene matches. The CDR3 DNA follows: TGTGCCAGCTCGTCGGCCGGGACTAGCGGGAGGTACGAGCAGTACTTC. It translates to CASSSAGTSGRYEQYF.

This chain links TRBV10-3 with TRBJ2-3; 15 nucleotides align to TRBD2. The CDR3 consists of 17 residues. V dropped 5 bases and J dropped 5; count of bases not matched to a gene: 8. Germline V lookup: CDR1 ENHRY, CDR2 SYGVKD. The DNA of the CDR3 is TGTGCCATCAGTCAAGGACTAGCGGGAGGGCCTAAAGATACGCAGTATTTT. Protein: CAISQGLAGGPKDTQYF.

The genes are TRBV6-6 and TRBJ2-5; TRBD1 or TRBD2 may be the D gene (5 bases each). This CDR3 contains 15 residues. Germline lookup yields CDR1 MNHNY and CDR2 SVGAGI (reference sequence). V was trimmed by 2 bases and J by 5 bases, leaving 15 bases between them. CDR3 nucleotide sequence: TGTGCCAGCAGTTACCCTCAGGGAGCGAGGGAGACCCAGTACTTC. Its translation is CASSYPQGARETQYF.

The rearrangement links TRBV7-3 to TRBJ2-5, with D possibly being TRBD1 or TRBD2 (6 bases each). V lost 5 bases and J 4 bases, leaving 14 bases between the germline ends. This CDR3 comprises 14 residues. Germline CDR1 is SGHTA and CDR2 is FQGTGA. The CDR3: CASSPTGAGETQYF. The CDR3, as DNA: TGTGCCAGCAGCCCAACGGGGGCCGGAGAGACCCAGTACTTC.

The chain has TRBV20-1 and TRBJ2-4; TRBD1 might be the D (6 bases). The CDR3 has 11 amino acids. The germline gives CDR1 DFQATT, CDR2 SNEGSKA (reference sequence). V shed 3 bases and J shed 13 bases, with 13 bases lying between them. Written as DNA, the CDR3 is TGCAGTGCTAGGGACCCGGGACAACAGTACTTC. Encoded protein: CSARDPGQQYF.

This chain links TRBV6-1 with TRBJ1-4, with D tentatively TRBD1 (5 bases). This CDR3 comprises 13 residues. Per the germline V gene, CDR1 is MNHNS and CDR2 is SASEGT. V lost 6 bases and J 7 bases, leaving 12 bases between the germline ends. In DNA form, the CDR3 reads TGTGCCAGCAGACCGCGGGGCGGTGAAAAACTGTTTTTT. This codes for CASRPRGGEKLFF.

In regard to this clone: Distinct nucleotide sequences in the sample also encode this CDR3. The rearrangement joins TRBV7-2 to TRBJ2-2, with a possible D match to TRBD2 (6 bases). The CDR3 extends over 15 amino acids. V lost 2 bases, J lost 2 bases, and 9 bases lay in between. Germline V CDR1 and CDR2: SGHTA, FQGNSA. CDR3 nucleotide sequence: TGTGCCAGCAGCTTACTAGCGCTTAACACCGGGGAGCTGTTTTTT. Translated, it gives CASSLLALNTGELFF.

The table lists this clone with a count of one. V usage is TRBV2 and J usage is TRBJ2-2; TRBD1 matches at 7 bases. V dropped 6 bases and J dropped 5; count of bases not matched to a gene: 12. CDR3 length equals 16 residues. Germline V gene data show CDR1 as SNHLY and CDR2 as FYNNEI. DNA of the CDR3: TGTGCCAGCAGGAGGATCGGGACAGAGGATACCGGGGAGCTGTTTTTT. Its translation is CASRRIGTEDTGELFF.

The chain links TRBV11-2 to TRBJ1-4, with TRBD1 matching 9 bases. The CDR3 length is 15 residues. With 1 base clipped from V and 4 bases from J, the junction kept 1 base outside the gene matches. The V gene's germline CDR1 is SGHAT and CDR2 FQNNGV. The CDR3 nucleotides are TGTGCCAGCAGCTTAGTGACAGGGGGTAATGAAAAACTGTTTTTT. It specifies CASSLVTGGNEKLFF.